Listed here are 16 T cell receptor beta chains from one sample, sequenced in a study of cytomegalovirus exposure and HLA in healthy donors (dated by TCRdb to the late 2010s). Libraries were constructed by the immunoSEQ multiplex PCR assay. For the multiplex PCR, a mixture combining 60 forward primers for TCR Vbeta segments and 13 reverse primers for TCR Jbeta segments was used. TCRdb's version of the immuneACCESS table is confined to in-frame rearrangements and falls short of the full clone set. An unresolved V gene accounts for under half of the shortfall where checked; the remainder is of unknown origin. Here the sample has roughly 180,000 clones; roughly 82% occur a single time. The top ten hold less than 2% of the sample. Sequencing input: PBMCs. All receptors derive from a man aged 40-49 years in good health and CMV-seronegative.

The rearrangement joins TRBV5-1 to TRBJ1-1; D is ambiguous. CDR3 length equals 14 residues. Per the germline V gene, CDR1 is SGHRS and CDR2 is YFSETQ. Trimming took off 2 bases at V and 1 base at J, with 9 bases between the two ends. This CDR3 reads CASSLEGPNTEAFF. As DNA, the CDR3 is TGCGCCAGCAGCTTAGAGGGCCCGAACACTGAAGCTTTCTTT.

This chain connects TRBV6-5 to TRBJ2-1, with D maybe TRBD2 (6 bases). This CDR3 spans 15 amino acids. Germline CDR1 reads MNHEY; CDR2 reads SVGAGI. Trimming shortened V by 7 bases and J by 9 bases, and 22 bases separated the two germline ends. CDR3 protein: CASKPPGTYGGEQFF. The DNA for the CDR3 is TGTGCCAGCAAACCCCCCGGGACTTACGGCGGTGAGCAGTTCTTC.

The CDR3 region has the DNA TGCGCCAGCAGCTTGGAAGGGGGGGGAAGACAGTGGCTCTACGAGCAGTACTTC. This codes for CASSLEGGGRQWLYEQYF. The chain uses TRBV5-1 and TRBJ2-7; tentatively, D is TRBD2 (7 bases). The CDR3 runs 18 residues. The V end was cut by 0 bases, the J end by 3 bases, with 22 bases between. Germline V gene lookup returns CDR1 SGHRS and CDR2 YFSETQ.

The V gene is TRBV11-2, the J gene TRBJ2-3; 8 nucleotides agree with TRBD2. The trim removed 8 bases at V and 4 bases at J, leaving 5 bases unmatched. The CDR3 is 13 residues long. Germline CDR1 and CDR2: SGHAT and FQNNGV. CDR3 nucleotides: TGTGCCAGCCGTTTCGGGAGGGCAGATACGCAGTATTTT. Protein: CASRFGRADTQYF.

This clone was seen once. This chain connects TRBV18 to TRBJ2-7; tentative D call: TRBD2 (5 bases). V gave up 0 bases and J gave up 6 bases, with 18 bases separating them. This CDR3 is built from 16 residues. CDR1 is KGHSH and CDR2 is LQKENI in the germline V gene. CDR3 loop: CASSPPARGGGSEQYF. The CDR3 DNA follows: TGTGCCAGCTCACCACCTGCTCGCGGAGGAGGCAGCGAGCAGTACTTC. The entire variable domain, with the rest obtained from reference TRBV18 and TRBJ2-7, is as follows: NAGVMQNPRHLVRRRGQEARLRCSPMKGHSHVYWYRQLPEEGLKFMVYLQKENIIDESGMPKERFSAEFPKEGPSILRIQQVVRGDSAAYFCASSPPARGGGSEQYFGPGTRLTVT.

The chain couples TRBV5-4 to TRBJ2-3, with 10 bases fitting TRBD2. The V gene's germline CDR1 is SGHNT and CDR2 YYREEE (reference sequence). The length of the CDR3 is 16 residues. With V trimmed by 9 bases and J by 5 bases, 15 bases remained unmatched. CDR3 residues: CATDPPWSSGGDTQYF. The CDR3 DNA reads TGTGCCACCGACCCGCCGTGGTCTAGCGGGGGAGATACGCAGTATTTT. Full variable domain (outside the CDR3, taken from reference TRBV5-4 and TRBJ2-3): ETGVTQSPTHLIKTRGQQVTLRCSSQSGHNTVSWYQQALGQGPQFIFQYYREEENGRGNFPPRFSGLQFPNYSSELNVNALELDDSALYLCATDPPWSSGGDTQYFGPGTRLTVL.

The V call is TRBV6-5, the J call TRBJ2-2; D not resolved. CDR1 is MNHEY and CDR2 is SVGAGI in the germline V gene. V lost 6 bases and J lost 1, with 12 bases in between. There are 15 residues in the CDR3. CDR3 coding DNA: TGTGCCAGCAGGTCCCGGGTGGTGAACACCGGGGAGCTGTTTTTT. Residues: CASRSRVVNTGELFF.

The CDR3: CASSYERGVGGEQFF. The CDR3, as DNA: TGTGCCAGCAGCTACGAGCGGGGGGTCGGGGGTGAGCAGTTCTTC. This chain joins TRBV11-2 and TRBJ2-1; 9 bases agree with TRBD2. The CDR3 totals 15 residues. V was pared by 4 bases and J by 9 bases, with 10 bases of the junction left unmatched. Germline V CDR1 and CDR2: SGHAT, FQNNGV. Together with reference TRBV11-2 and TRBJ2-1, the CDR3 gives the full variable domain: EAGVAQSPRYKIIEKRQSVAFWCNPISGHATLYWYQQILGQGPKLLIQFQNNGVVDDSQLPKDRFSAERLKGVDSTLKIQPAKLEDSAVYLCASSYERGVGGEQFFGPGTRLTVL.

The chain has TRBV19 and TRBJ1-2; D is undetermined. The germline CDR1 and CDR2 sequences are LNHDA and SQIVND (reference sequence). The CDR3 spans 10 residues. The ends were cut back, 6 bases at V and 7 bases at J, with 6 bases in the middle. The CDR3, as DNA: TGTGCCAGTAGGGCATCTGGCTACACCTTC. Translation gives CASRASGYTF.

The sample holds one count of this clone. J is TRBJ1-4 and V is TRBV4-1; D possibly corresponds to TRBD1 (6 bases). The V end lost 3 bases, the J end lost 0 bases, and 17 bases lay between the germline ends. The V gene's germline CDR1 is MGHRA and CDR2 YSYEKL. CDR3 size: 18 residues. The CDR3 nucleotides are TGCGCCAGCAGCCATGCCGGGACATTTGTAGCAACTAATGAAAAACTGTTTTTT. This codes for CASSHAGTFVATNEKLFF.

The chain couples TRBV5-1 to TRBJ2-7, with 7 bases aligning to TRBD1. The CDR3 has 14 residues. Germline CDR1 reads SGHRS; CDR2 reads YFSETQ. V dropped 0 bases and J dropped 3; count of bases not matched to a gene: 3. The CDR3 DNA sequence: TGCGCCAGCAGCTTGGGGACAGGACTCTACGAGCAGTACTTC. This codes for CASSLGTGLYEQYF.

The chain joins TRBV9 to TRBJ2-4; D possibly corresponds to TRBD2 (6 bases). Trimming shortened V by 3 bases and J by 7 bases, and 17 bases separated the two germline ends. The CDR3 loop spans 15 amino acids. Germline V gene sequence: CDR1 SGDLS, CDR2 YYNGEE. The CDR3 DNA reads as TGTGCCAGCAGCGCCGGACCCGGGGGTTCGAACATTCAGTACTTC. Translating it yields CASSAGPGGSNIQYF.

The chain is built from TRBV6-1 and TRBJ1-2; maybe TRBD1 (5 bases). This CDR3 comprises 14 residues. CDR1 and CDR2 (germline): MNHNS, SASEGT. The V end was cut by 3 bases, the J end by 0 bases, with 8 bases between. The DNA for the CDR3 is TGTGCCAGCAGTGACGGGGGAGCTAACTATGGCTACACCTTC. Its protein product is CASSDGGANYGYTF.

The chain has TRBV11-3 and TRBJ2-2, with a weak D call TRBD1 (5 bases). The length of the CDR3 is 16 residues. V lost 3 bases to trimming and J lost 1 base, with 12 bases between them. Germline CDR1 and CDR2: SGHNT and YENEEA. The CDR3 here is CASSFGRGGNTGELFF. For the CDR3, the DNA is TGTGCCAGCAGCTTCGGAAGGGGCGGGAACACCGGGGAGCTGTTTTTT.

The chain uses TRBV4-3 and TRBJ1-2; 8 bases fit TRBD1. This CDR3 region has 17 residues. V dropped 0 bases and J dropped 2; count of bases not matched to a gene: 8. Germline V gene data show CDR1 as LGHNA and CDR2 as YSLEER. The CDR3 loop is CASSQDRGRGRNYGYTF. The CDR3 region has the DNA TGCGCCAGCAGCCAAGATCGGGGCAGGGGGCGGAACTATGGCTACACCTTC.

This chain uses TRBV29-1 with TRBJ2-1, with TRBD1 matching over 10 bases. After removal of 3 bases from V and 0 bases from J, the junction contained 5 bases not matched to a gene. Germline loops: CDR1 SQVTM, CDR2 ANQGSEA. This CDR3 region has 16 residues. The CDR3, as DNA: TGCAGCGTTGAGTCCGGGACAGGGGACTCCTACAATGAGCAGTTCTTC. Its protein is CSVESGTGDSYNEQFF.